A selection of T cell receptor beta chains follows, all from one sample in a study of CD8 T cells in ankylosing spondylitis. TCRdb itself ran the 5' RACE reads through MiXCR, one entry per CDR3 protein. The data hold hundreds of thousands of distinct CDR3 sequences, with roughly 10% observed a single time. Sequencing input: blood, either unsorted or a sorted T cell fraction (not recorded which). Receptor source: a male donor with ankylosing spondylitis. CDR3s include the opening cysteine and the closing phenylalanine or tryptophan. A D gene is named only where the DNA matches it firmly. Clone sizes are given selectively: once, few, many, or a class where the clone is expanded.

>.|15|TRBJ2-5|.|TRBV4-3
TGCGCCAGCAGCCAAGCGTTGCAGGAGCACGAGACCCAGTACTTC
CASSQALQEHETQYF
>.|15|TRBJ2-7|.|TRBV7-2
TGTGCCAGCAGCTCCGAGGCGGGGAGCTCCTACGAGCAGTACTTC
CASSSEAGSSYEQYF
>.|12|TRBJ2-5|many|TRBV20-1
TGCAGTGCAACGTGGTACCAAGAGACCCAGTACTTC
CSATWYQETQYF
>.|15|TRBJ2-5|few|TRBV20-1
TGCAGTGCTAGCGACTCAGGGACCTTTCAAGAGACCCAGTACTTC
CSASDSGTFQETQYF
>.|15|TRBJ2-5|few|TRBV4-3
TGCGCCAGCAGCCAAGATTTATGGACAGCAGAGACCCAGTACTTC
CASSQDLWTAETQYF
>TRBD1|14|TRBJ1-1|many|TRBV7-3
TGTGCCAGCAGCTCCACAGGGGGCGACACTGAAGCTTTCTTT
CASSSTGGDTEAFF
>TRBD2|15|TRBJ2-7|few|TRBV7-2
TGTGCCAGCAGCCCCGGGGCTAGCGGCTCCTACGAGCAGTACTTC
CASSPGASGSYEQYF
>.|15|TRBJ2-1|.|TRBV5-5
TGTGCCAGCAGCACATTCCCCCGGGACTTAAATGAGCAGTTCTTC
CASSTFPRDLNEQFF
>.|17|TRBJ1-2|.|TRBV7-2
TGTGCCAGCAGCTACCGGACACGGGGATTCCGCAACTATGGCTACACCTTC
CASSYRTRGFRNYGYTF
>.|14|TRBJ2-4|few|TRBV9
TGTGCCAGCAGCGTAGCATCAGCGGGAAACATTCAGTACTTC
CASSVASAGNIQYF
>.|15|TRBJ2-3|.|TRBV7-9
TGTGCCAGCAGCTCCACGGGACTTATCACAGATACGCAGTATTTT
CASSSTGLITDTQYF
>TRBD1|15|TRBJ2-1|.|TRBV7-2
TGTGCCAGCAGTAAGGACAGGCCCTCCATGGGGGAGCAGTTCTTC
CASSKDRPSMGEQFF
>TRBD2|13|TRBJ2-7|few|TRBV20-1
TGCAGTGCTAGTAGCGGGGATATCAGTGAGCAGTACTTC
CSASSGDISEQYF
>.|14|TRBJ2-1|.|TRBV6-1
TGTGCCAGCAGTCCCCTTAGTGGGAGGAATGAGCAGTTCTTC
CASSPLSGRNEQFF
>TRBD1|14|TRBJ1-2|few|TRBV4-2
TGTGCCAGCAGCCAGACCCGGGACAGGGGAAGCTACACCTTC
CASSQTRDRGSYTF
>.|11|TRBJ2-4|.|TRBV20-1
TGCAGTGCTAGGAGACGAGACATTCAGTACTTC
CSARRRDIQYF
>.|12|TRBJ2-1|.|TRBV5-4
TGTGCCAGCAACCCCGTTGGGAATGAGCAGTTCTTC
CASNPVGNEQFF
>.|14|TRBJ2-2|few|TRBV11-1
TGTGCCAGCAGCCCTGGGGACTACACCGGGGAGCTGTTTTTT
CASSPGDYTGELFF
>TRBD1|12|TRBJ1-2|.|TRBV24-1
TGTGCCACCAGTGGGGACAGGGGAGGCTACACCTTC
CATSGDRGGYTF
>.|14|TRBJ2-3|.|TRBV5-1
TGCGCCAGCAGCTTTGGGGCACACACAGATACGCAGTATTTT
CASSFGAHTDTQYF
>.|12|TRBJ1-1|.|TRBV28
TGTGCCAGCAGTTTCCGGGGGAGTAAAGCTTTCTTT
CASSFRGSKAFF
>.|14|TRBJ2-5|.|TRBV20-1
TGCAGTGCTAGGAGGGATTTCGGCCAAGAGACCCAGTACTTC
CSARRDFGQETQYF
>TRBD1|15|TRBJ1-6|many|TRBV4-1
TGCGCCAGCAGCCGTCGGACAGGAGAGAATTCACCCCTCCACTTT
CASSRRTGENSPLHF
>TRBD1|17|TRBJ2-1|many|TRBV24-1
TGTGCCACCAGTGATGGACCCTCCGGGACAGGGTACAATGAGCAGTTCTTC
CATSDGPSGTGYNEQFF
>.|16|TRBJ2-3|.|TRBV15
TGTGCCACCGGCAGGCTGTTCGGGGGGCGTGCAGATACGCAGTATTTT
CATGRLFGGRADTQYF
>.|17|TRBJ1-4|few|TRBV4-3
TGCGCCAGCAGCCGGAAATTCACAGGGTTGGGTAATGAAAAACTGTTTTTT
CASSRKFTGLGNEKLFF
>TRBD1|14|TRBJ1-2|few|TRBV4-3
TGCGCCAGCAGCCGAGACAGGGACGGTAGCGGCTACACCTTC
CASSRDRDGSGYTF
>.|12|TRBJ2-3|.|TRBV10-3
TGTGCCATCAGTGATAAGACAGATACGCAGTATTTT
CAISDKTDTQYF
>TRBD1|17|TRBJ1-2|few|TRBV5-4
TGTGCCAGCAGCTCTAAACGGAGACAGGGGGGTAACTATGGCTACACCTTC
CASSSKRRQGGNYGYTF
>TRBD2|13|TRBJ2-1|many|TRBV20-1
TGCAGTGCTAGTAGCGGGAGCCACAATGAGCAGTTCTTC
CSASSGSHNEQFF
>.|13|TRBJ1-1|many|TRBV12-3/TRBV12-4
TGTGCCAGCAGAGGGCGGACGAGAGTTAAAGCTTTCTTT
CASRGRTRVKAFF
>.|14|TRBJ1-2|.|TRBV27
TGTGCCAGCAGTTTAAAAGACCCACGCTATGGCTACACCTTC
CASSLKDPRYGYTF
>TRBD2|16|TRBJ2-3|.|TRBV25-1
TGTGCCAGCAGGGGTGGACTAGCCGATTCCACAGATACGCAGTATTTT
CASRGGLADSTDTQYF
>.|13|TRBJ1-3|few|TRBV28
TGTGCCAGCCGGGTCCCCGCTGGAAACACCATATATTTT
CASRVPAGNTIYF
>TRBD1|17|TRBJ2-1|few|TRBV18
TGTGCCAGCTCACCGGGACAGGGGCGCGGAGACAATGATGAGCAGTTCTTC
CASSPGQGRGDNDEQFF
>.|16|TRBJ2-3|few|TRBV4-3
TGCGCCAGCAGCCAAGATCCCCTGGGAGGTACAGATACGCAGTATTTT
CASSQDPLGGTDTQYF
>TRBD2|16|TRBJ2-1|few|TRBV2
TGTGCCAGCAGTGAAGAGAGGGCGGGAGGGCCCACGTTTCTGTTCTTC
CASSEERAGGPTFLFF
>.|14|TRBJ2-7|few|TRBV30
TGTGCCTGGAGTGATAGGGGGGTTCGTCGTGAGCAGTACTTC
CAWSDRGVRREQYF
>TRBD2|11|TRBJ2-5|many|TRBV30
TGTGCCTGGAGCGGGGGGGAGACCCAGTACTTC
CAWSGGETQYF
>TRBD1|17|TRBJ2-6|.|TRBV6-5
TGTGCCAGCAGTTACTCCCGACAGGGTCCTGGGGCCAACGTCCTGACTTTC
CASSYSRQGPGANVLTF
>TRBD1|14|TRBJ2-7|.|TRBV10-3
TGTGCCATCCGGCTAGGACAGGGACCCTACGAGCAGTACTTC
CAIRLGQGPYEQYF
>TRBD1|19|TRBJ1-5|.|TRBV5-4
TGTGCCAGCAGCTCCCAAGACAGGGCTGGAATTAAACGCAATCAGCCCCAGCATTTT
CASSSQDRAGIKRNQPQHF
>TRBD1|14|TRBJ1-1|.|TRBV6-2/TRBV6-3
TGTGCCAGCAGGACGGACAGGGGAGGGACTGAAGCTTTCTTT
CASRTDRGGTEAFF
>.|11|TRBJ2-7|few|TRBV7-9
TGTGCCAGCACTACACGAGGACAAGCGTACTTC
CASTTRGQAYF
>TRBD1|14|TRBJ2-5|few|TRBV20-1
TGCAGTGCTACGTCGGACAGGGATCAAGAGACCCAGTACTTC
CSATSDRDQETQYF
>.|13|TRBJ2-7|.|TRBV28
TGTGCCGCGAATGGAGGTTTTAACTACGAGCAGTACTTC
CAANGGFNYEQYF
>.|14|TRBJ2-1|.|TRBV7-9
TGTGCCAGCAGCTCGGGAGTCTTACGCAATGAGCAGTTCTTC
CASSSGVLRNEQFF
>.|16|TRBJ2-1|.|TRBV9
TGTGCCAGCAGCGTAGATTTCCAGCGGGTCTACAATGAGCAGTTCTTC
CASSVDFQRVYNEQFF
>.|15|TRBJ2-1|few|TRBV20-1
TGCAGTGCTAGGGCCGGGATCCCTCGGGGCAATGAGCAGTTCTTC
CSARAGIPRGNEQFF
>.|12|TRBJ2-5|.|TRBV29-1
TGCAGCGTTGACCGGGCCGCGGAGACCCAGTACTTC
CSVDRAAETQYF
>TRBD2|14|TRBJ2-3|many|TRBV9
TGTGCCAGCAGCGTTTCTAGCGGGACAGATACGCAGTATTTT
CASSVSSGTDTQYF
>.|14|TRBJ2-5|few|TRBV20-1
TGCAGTGCTAGAAGGAGGGGGCTACGAGAGACCCAGTACTTC
CSARRRGLRETQYF
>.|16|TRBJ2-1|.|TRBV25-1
TGTGCCAGCAGTTCCACCCAGGGGACGTCCTACAATGAGCAGTTCTTC
CASSSTQGTSYNEQFF